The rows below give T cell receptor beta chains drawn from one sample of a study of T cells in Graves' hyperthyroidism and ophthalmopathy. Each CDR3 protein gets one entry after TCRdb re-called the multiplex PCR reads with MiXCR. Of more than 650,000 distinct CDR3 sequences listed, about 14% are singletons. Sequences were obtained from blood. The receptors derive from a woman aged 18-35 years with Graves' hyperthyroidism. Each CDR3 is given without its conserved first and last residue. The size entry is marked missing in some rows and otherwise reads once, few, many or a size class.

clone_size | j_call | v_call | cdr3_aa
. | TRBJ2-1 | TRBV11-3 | ASSLGDRGHHNEQF
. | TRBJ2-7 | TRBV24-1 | ATAAGTGPYEQY
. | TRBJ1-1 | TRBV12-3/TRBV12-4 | ASSLAFPGNTEAF
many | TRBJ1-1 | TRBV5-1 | ASRGRGFDTEAF
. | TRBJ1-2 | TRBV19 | ASSKLMTQRYGYT
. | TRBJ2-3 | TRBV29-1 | SPSGPGLALGDTQY
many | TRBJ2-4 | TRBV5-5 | ASSPQARGAKNIQY
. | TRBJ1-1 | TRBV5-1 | ASSLRTGTATEAF
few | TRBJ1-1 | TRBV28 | ASSFWAGGRNTEAF
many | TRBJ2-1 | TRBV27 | ASSYPGTSGRDEQF
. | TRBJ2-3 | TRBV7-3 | ARGGTSGRTDTQY
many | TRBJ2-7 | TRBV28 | ATQWVAGYEQY
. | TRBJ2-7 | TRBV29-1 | SVDGAFGQY
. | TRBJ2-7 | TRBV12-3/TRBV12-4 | ASSFRGIEQY
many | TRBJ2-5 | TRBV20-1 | SAIDRGQETQY